This T cell receptor (beta chain) was recorded in a study of shared clonotypes between healthy human individuals. Whole-study context: The study enrolled a couple of women and three men aged 18 to 49.

Profiled with immunoSEQ multiplex PCR; TCRdb holds only in-frame clones, not every one. The sample records roughly 300,000 clones, about 73% being singletons. The sample holds a few counts of this clone. The germline CDR1 and CDR2 sequences are SEHNR and FQNEAQ (reference sequence). Trimming removed 2 bases at V and 5 bases at J, with 12 bases between. This CDR3 contains 14 residues. What was sequenced was memory CD4+ T cells sorted from blood. Subset specified: CD45RA-negative fraction. The chain employs TRBV7-9 and TRBJ1-1; TRBD1 is a possible D gene (5 bases). This TCR came from a man aged 25 to 40 in good health. The CDR3 DNA reads TGTGCCAGCAGCTTATATTCGGGGGAAACTGAAGCTTTCTTT. Its protein is CASSLYSGETEAFF.